This record covers a single T cell receptor beta chain. No cognate antigen has been identified for it. There are no base qualities to consult, and no much larger clone falls within one base. Unmatched junction bases come to 10, with V trimmed by 6 bases and J by 5 bases. As encoded in the germline V gene, CDR1 is SGHRS while CDR2 is YFSETQ. Including the terminal cysteine and phenylalanine, the CDR3 comprises 14 residues. Left in the record is the CDR3 DNA by itself, 42 bases read in frame from the first base. The immunoSEQ Assay, a bias-controlled multiplex PCR, was used to amplify TCRbeta CDR3 regions from genomic DNA. As for how the authors treated the data: Within the assay, amplification of reference gene primers was used to estimate how many nucleated cells each sample contained. Sequence reads were collapsed and filtered to measure the absolute abundance of every unique TCRbeta CDR3 rearrangement. Productive Simpson clonality was computed per sample as the square root of Simpson's diversity index over productive rearrangements. What TCRdb holds here is the immuneACCESS table cut down to in-frame rearrangements. Part of the clones is not present; checked against another copy, under half of the missing clones reflect an unresolved V gene, and the others are unexplained. V, J and clone size are those of that table, while D and trimming were read from the DNA. In this sample the table shows about 160,000 clones, approximately 90% of which occur a single time. Jointly, the top ten make up roughly 2.1% of the sample.

The record originates from a study of blood T cell repertoires in COVID-19 (TCRdb year 2020). General notes on the study: Collaborator samples came from the United States, Italy and Spain and covered acute and convalescent phases of COVID-19. The prospective study material was composed of cDNA or gDNA derived from T cells, B-cell-depleted T cells, or PBMCs. Subjects who had been exposed to COVID-19, were actively infected with it, or had recovered from it provided the deeply sampled blood TCRbeta repertoires that made up the dataset. The repertoires were released in a freely available public database intended as a resource for research on the immune response to SARS-CoV-2. Samples came from the ongoing ImmuneRACE study (first 160 participants) plus 1,254 subjects from 6 global collaborators. A de-identified subject ID, COVID-19 status, age in years and sex were almost always included in the sample metadata. HLA class I and class II types, where available, came from metadata supplied by the sample provider rather than from assay-based typing. General conclusions and limits of the study: The amount of clinical and demographic metadata varied by source and participant and was provided uncurated.

Collaborating institutions collected whole blood in K2EDTA tubes following their own protocols. Collaborator samples were shipped for TCRbeta analysis as frozen whole blood, isolated PBMCs, or DNA extracted from either sample type. Here the chain combines TRBV5-1 and TRBJ2-7, with 8 bases aligning to TRBD2. The sequence was collected from a man between 18 and 35 years old with acute or convalescent COVID-19. Sequencing used peripheral blood. The nucleotides read TGCGCCAGCAACCTGGACCCGACTAGCGACGAGCAGTACTTC. The translation is CASNLDPTSDEQYF.